Listed here are 4 T cell receptor beta chains from one sample, sequenced in a study of Graves' ophthalmopathy and Graves' hyperthyroidism. Amplification targeted the TCR beta CDR3 regions, with RNA transcripts as the source material. First-round RT-PCR employed HTBI primers, with a second-round multiplex PCR after it. TCRdb called the multiplex PCR reads again in MiXCR, with one record for every CDR3 protein. The table shows over a million distinct CDR3 sequences, with about 38% occurring only once. Sample: peripheral blood or thyroid tissue (not recorded which). The receptors originated from an adult man with Graves' hyperthyroidism.

This chain connects TRBV10-3 to TRBJ1-6, with D possibly being TRBD1 (5 bases). V was trimmed by 0 bases and J by 12 bases, leaving 18 bases between them. The CDR3 is made up of 16 amino acids. The V gene's germline CDR1 is ENHRY and CDR2 SYGVKD. CDR3 DNA sequence: TGTGCCATCAGTGAGTCTATAGGGACGGACGCGGAACCCCTCCACTTT. Translation: CAISESIGTDAEPLHF.

Ten or more counts support this clonotype. V usage is TRBV5-1 and J usage is TRBJ1-2; TRBD1 aligns across 12 bases. CDR1 is SGHRS, CDR2 YFSETQ, per germline. CDR3 size: 13 residues. After removal of 7 bases from V and 7 bases from J, the junction contained 5 bases not matched to a gene. The CDR3 DNA is TGCGCCAGCCAAGGGACAGGGGGCGCTGGCTACACCTTC. Amino acids: CASQGTGGAGYTF.

This clonotype was seen many times. The chain employs TRBV29-1 and TRBJ1-2, with no clear D. Germline values: CDR1 SQVTM, CDR2 ANQGSEA. The germline V and J ends were trimmed by 3 bases and 0 bases, with 14 bases remaining between them. The CDR3 loop spans 15 amino acids. CDR3 protein: CSVEGSVNPNYGYTF. CDR3 bases: TGCAGCGTTGAGGGCTCGGTGAATCCTAACTATGGCTACACCTTC.

Many counts were recorded for this clonotype. The J gene is TRBJ2-7, the V gene TRBV7-8, with 10 bases lining up with TRBD2. J gave up 4 bases and V 4 bases, and 7 bases lay outside the gene matches. Germline CDR1 and CDR2: SGHVS and FQNEAQ. There are 15 residues in the CDR3. The CDR3: CASSYTTSGQYEQYF. DNA for the CDR3: TGTGCCAGCAGCTACACGACTAGCGGGCAATACGAGCAGTACTTC.